This T cell receptor (beta chain) emerged from a study of naive and memory T cell subsets. Study-level findings and limits: TCR abundance followed a power law differing between naive and memory subsets. A few larger clonotypes appeared in naive repertoires, especially CD8, possibly memory cells re-expressing CD45RA.

Germline loops: CDR1 SQVTM, CDR2 ANQGSEA. J gave up 1 base and V 6 bases, and 7 bases lay outside the gene matches. The CDR3 runs 15 residues. This clonotype was counted ten times or more. Its antigen is still unknown. Two oligonucleotides, mixed equimolar, formed the beta constant-region primer covering TRBC1 and TRBC2. The ligated cDNA underwent four PCR rounds using SP2 and nested alpha and beta constant-region primers. A 12-nucleotide UMI and the SP2 primer were added to the cDNA 3' end by oligonucleotide ligation. Using its own MiXCR run on the UMI-ligation and nested PCR reads, TCRdb lists one record per CDR3 protein. The sample gives roughly 97,000 distinct CDR3 sequences, about 14% of which show up once; 2.8% is in the top ten. Separate alpha and beta amplification began at the second PCR step.

The chain links TRBV29-1 to TRBJ1-1; 11 bases line up with TRBD1. This TCR derives from a human donor in good health. Source material: naive CD8+ T cells from blood. The CDR3 protein is CSVHGQGATNTEAFF. The CDR3 region has the DNA TGCAGCGTCCACGGACAGGGGGCGACGAACACTGAAGCTTTCTTT.